A selection of T cell receptor beta chains follows, all from one sample in a study of shared clonotypes between healthy human individuals. Assay used: immunoSEQ multiplex PCR; TCRdb lists only in-frame clones, some missing. The table records approximately 640,000 clones, less than 95% of them present only once. Input material: memory CD8+ T cells from PBMCs. These receptor sequences come from a man aged 18 to 29 in good health. Some clones in this sample may be carry-over from other donors' samples. The CDR3 runs from the conserved cysteine through the conserved F or W. The order of the fields is D gene, V gene, CDR3 length, J gene, CDR3 protein. The D gene is left open where the match is weak.

>.|TRBV30|15|TRBJ1-1
CAWRSLPRGNTEAFF
>TRBD1|TRBV4-2|16|TRBJ1-1
CASSRQGGALGTEAFF
>TRBD1|TRBV6-1|14|TRBJ1-2
CASSDLDRLDGYTF
>.|TRBV5-1|13|TRBJ2-7
CASSFAPTYEQYF
>.|TRBV19|12|TRBJ1-3
CASSDRWDTIYF
>.|TRBV28|11|TRBJ2-7
CASKWGYEQYF
>TRBD2|TRBV7-6|14|TRBJ2-5
CASSSRGEGETQYF
>TRBD2|TRBV27|15|TRBJ2-7
CASSLSASGRYEQYF
>.|TRBV4-1|14|TRBJ2-3
CASSHRTRKDTQYF
>TRBD2|TRBV28|19|TRBJ2-3
CATHFPGTSGGMGTDTQYF
>.|TRBV6-1|17|TRBJ1-5
CASSDPAGSVGNQPQHF
>.|TRBV11-2|13|TRBJ2-7
CASSLRSPYEQYF
>.|TRBV2|14|TRBJ2-5
CAKARPGPQETQYF
>TRBD2|TRBV6-5|15|TRBJ2-1
CASSQGLARYNEQFF
>TRBD1|TRBV19|16|TRBJ2-7
CASSLGNRGSSYEQYF
>TRBD2|TRBV7-9|16|TRBJ2-7
CASSLVGGLAGYEQYF
>.|TRBV12-2|18|TRBJ2-7
CASLDRTSGRKSSYEQYF
>TRBD1|TRBV27|15|TRBJ2-7
CASNLRGTGFYEQYF
>.|TRBV6-1|14|TRBJ2-7
CASSGGIGDYEQYF
>.|TRBV29-1|9|TRBJ1-1
CSAEGQAFF
>.|TRBV28|14|TRBJ2-7
CASSFLGAGYEQYF
>TRBD2|TRBV7-9|14|TRBJ2-7
CASSLGGLATEQYF
>.|TRBV27|14|TRBJ1-1
CASSWSPYGTEAFF
>TRBD1|TRBV28|18|TRBJ1-3
CASRQGGWESFTGNTIYF
>.|TRBV11-3|13|TRBJ1-1
CASSFEQGTEAFF
>.|TRBV7-9|14|TRBJ1-6
CASSLVTDNSPLHF
>.|TRBV29-1|12|TRBJ2-4
CSVRVMRNIQYF
>TRBD2|TRBV5-1|13|TRBJ2-7
CASSSAGAYEQYF
>.|TRBV5-6|14|TRBJ1-2
CASSFPTDMDGYTF
>.|TRBV28|16|TRBJ2-1
CASSPEDTQPYNEQFF
>TRBD1|TRBV5-1|14|TRBJ1-2
CASSLGQGGYGYTF
>.|TRBV5-6|16|TRBJ2-5
CASSGGDSGHQETQYF
>TRBD2|TRBV4-1|16|TRBJ2-7
CASSHTSGSLSYEQYF
>TRBD2|TRBV2|13|TRBJ2-1
CASHPSGRGEQFF
>.|TRBV29-1|10|TRBJ2-3
CSVTIDTQYF
>TRBD2|TRBV7-3|18|TRBJ2-3
CASSPRTGLAASTDTQYF
>.|TRBV2|13|TRBJ2-1
CADKQETKNEQFF
>TRBD1|TRBV11-2|15|.
CASSMWTGMFSEQYF
>.|TRBV27|12|TRBJ1-4
CASRGGDEKLFF
>.|TRBV13|15|TRBJ2-1
CASSLGGALRNEQFF
>TRBD2|TRBV7-8|15|TRBJ2-7
CASSSTGGEVYEQYF
>.|TRBV11-2|15|TRBJ2-1
CASSPGLSSYNEQFF
>TRBD2|TRBV6-5|16|TRBJ2-7
CASSYSIGLAGGEQYF